This TCR beta chain was identified in a study of blood T cell repertoires in COVID-19. The J segment lost 2 bases and the V segment lost 7 bases, leaving 4 bases of the junction unmatched. CDR1 and CDR2 from the germline V gene are ENHRY and SYGVKD. The CDR3 is 14 residues long. Seattle-derived patients entered the study during active infection and were followed longitudinally. Sequencing used immunoSEQ multiplex PCR; TCRdb keeps in-frame clones, though not all of them. The repertoire includes 140,000 to 150,000 clones, approximately 85% of them detected once, and 6.5% to 9.5% sits in the top ten. The sample comprised peripheral blood. The TCR comes from a woman in her sixties or seventies with COVID-19, enrolled during active disease. J is TRBJ1-3 and V is TRBV10-3; TRBD1 agrees at 8 bases. This CDR3 reads CAITQGAAGNTIYF. The CDR3 region has the DNA TGTGCCATCACTCAGGGGGCGGCTGGAAACACCATATATTTT.